A selection of T cell receptor beta chains follows, all from one sample in a study. TCRdb processed the 5' RACE reads anew with MiXCR; each CDR3 protein has one entry. The sample carries approximately 8,600 distinct CDR3 sequences, 16% recorded once. Specimen: memory CD4+ T cells sorted from blood. These receptors all come from a female donor with breast cancer. Each CDR3 is given with its conserved first and last residue. The D gene is left open where the match is weak. Some rows have no size entry. The others give once, few or many, or a class for an expanded clone.

V	size	length	D	J	CDR3	DNA
TRBV20-1	few	14	NA	TRBJ2-1	CSARGGRGYNEQFF	TGCAGTGCTAGGGGGGGTAGAGGCTACAATGAGCAGTTCTTC
TRBV30	NA	13	NA	TRBJ2-1	CAWSQTPKYEQCF	TGTGCCTGGAGTCAGACCCCTAAATACGAGCAGTGCTTC
TRBV3-1	medium-sized	13	NA	TRBJ2-7	CASSPGEWYEQYF	TGTGCCAGCAGCCCTGGAGAATGGTACGAGCAGTACTTC
TRBV10-3	NA	19	NA	TRBJ2-2	CASRGGEGTSQRNTGELFF	TGTGCCAGCAGGGGGGGCGAGGGGACGAGTCAAAGGAACACCGGGGAGCTGTTCTTT
TRBV6-5	medium-sized	16	TRBD1	TRBJ2-3	CASSRQGRWHTDTQYF	TGTGCCAGCAGTAGACAGGGTCGATGGCACACAGATACGCAGTATTTT
TRBV12-3/TRBV12-4	few	14	NA	TRBJ1-1	CASSPGVLNTEAFF	TGTGCCAGCAGCCCAGGGGTCCTTAACACTGAAGCTTTCTTT
TRBV4-3	few	16	NA	TRBJ1-4	CASSLEAAGRGEKLFF	TGCGCCAGCAGCCTAGAAGCTGCGGGCCGAGGTGAAAAACTGTTTTTT
TRBV2	NA	13	NA	TRBJ1-1	CASSHNEDTEAFF	TGTGCCAGCAGCCATAACGAGGACACTGAAGCTTTCTTT
TRBV12-3/TRBV12-4	NA	13	NA	TRBJ1-5	CASSTDRNQLQHF	TGTGCCAGCAGTACAGACAGGAATCAGCTCCAGCATTTT
TRBV5-1	medium-sized	14	NA	TRBJ2-2	CASSNAAGTGELFF	TGCGCCAGCAGCAACGCGGCGGGCACCGGGGAGCTGTTTTTT
TRBV11-3	many	15	NA	TRBJ2-7	CASSSEAYQRVGQYF	TGTGCCAGCAGCTCGGAGGCCTACCAAAGGGTCGGGCAGTACTTC
TRBV12-3/TRBV12-4	medium-sized	13	TRBD1	TRBJ1-2	CASSSRTGDGYTF	TGTGCCAGCAGTTCGAGGACAGGGGATGGCTACACCTTC
TRBV4-3	NA	13	NA	TRBJ1-1	CASSQQVNTEAFF	TGCGCCAGCAGCCAACAAGTGAACACTGAAGCTTTCTTT
TRBV5-1	many	15	TRBD2	TRBJ2-3	CASSGTSGGTDTQYF	TGCGCCAGCAGCGGAACTAGCGGGGGCACAGATACGCAGTATTTT
TRBV5-1	many	15	NA	TRBJ2-3	CASSLDTASTDTQYF	TGCGCCAGCAGCTTGGACACTGCTAGCACAGATACGCAGTATTTT
TRBV5-1	many	16	NA	TRBJ2-7	CASSPYGTGFSYEQYF	TGCGCCAGCAGCCCTTACGGGACGGGGTTCTCCTACGAGCAGTACTTC
TRBV6-6	many	13	TRBD1	TRBJ1-1	CASRATGVTEAFF	TGTGCCAGCAGAGCCACAGGGGTGACTGAAGCTTTCTTT
TRBV7-2	medium-sized	16	TRBD2	TRBJ2-7	CASSLVGSGSSYEQYF	TGTGCCAGCAGCTTAGTCGGTAGCGGGAGCTCCTACGAGCAGTACTTC
TRBV6-1	medium-sized	14	NA	TRBJ1-2	CASSDRLGSYGYTF	TGTGCCAGCAGTGATCGATTAGGGAGCTATGGCTACACCTTC
TRBV6-5	medium-sized	13	TRBD1	TRBJ1-5	CASSRQGNQAQHF	TGTGCCAGCAGCAGACAGGGGAATCAGGCCCAGCATTTT
TRBV5-1	medium-sized	14	NA	TRBJ1-1	CASSSIGTAKGAFF	TGCGCCAGCAGCTCGATCGGGACCGCCAAGGGAGCTTTCTTT
TRBV5-6	medium-sized	12	NA	TRBJ1-4	CASSLASEKLFF	TGTGCCAGCAGCTTGGCAAGTGAAAAACTGTTTTTT